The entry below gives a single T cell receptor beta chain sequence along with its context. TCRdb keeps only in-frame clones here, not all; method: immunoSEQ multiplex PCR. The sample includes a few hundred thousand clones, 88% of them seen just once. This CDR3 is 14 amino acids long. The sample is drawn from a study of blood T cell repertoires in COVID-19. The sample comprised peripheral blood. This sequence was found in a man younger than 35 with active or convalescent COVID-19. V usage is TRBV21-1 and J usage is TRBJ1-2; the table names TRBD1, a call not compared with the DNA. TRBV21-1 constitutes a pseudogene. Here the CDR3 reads CASSYPGQAYGYTF. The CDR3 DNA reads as TGTGCCAGCAGCTACCCAGGACAGGCATATGGCTACACCTTC.